The 29 T cell receptor beta chains presented below share a single source sample, sequenced in a study of tumor-infiltrating lymphocytes in primary liver carcinoma. The researchers produced TCR beta cDNA from approximately 540 ng total RNA with a constant-region primer. It was through three nested multiplex PCR rounds of slightly modified ARM-PCR that TCR beta libraries arose. TRBV1-TRBV30 forward primers paired with a C-beta reverse primer were used in the first two PCR rounds, which ran roughly 10 cycles each. A single record per CDR3 protein comes from TCRdb applying MiXCR to the multiplex PCR reads. This sample yields around 330,000 distinct CDR3 sequences, of which roughly 60% are seen a single time; roughly 8.6% belongs to the top ten. Blood RNA was derived from unsorted whole blood, and germline DNA was extracted too. Sequencing was performed on peripheral blood. The receptor set was obtained from a man aged 35 to 55 with primary liver carcinoma and hepatitis B virus infection.

As to this clonotype: Since a much larger clone is just one base distant, this may be a read error. This rearrangement joins TRBV4-2 to TRBJ2-3; D gene ambiguous. The CDR3 loop spans 14 amino acids. Per germline, CDR1 LGHNA and CDR2 YNFKEQ. For the CDR3, the DNA is TGTGACAGCAGTCCAAGACTTGAGACAGATACGCAGTATTTT. This sequence encodes CDSSPRLETDTQYF.

This sequence joins TRBV11-2 and TRBJ2-7, with D unclear. The CDR3 loop spans 13 amino acids. Trimming shortened V by 5 bases and J by 3 bases, and 11 bases separated the two germline ends. Looked up from germline, CDR1 is SGHAT and CDR2 is FQNNGV. CDR3 nucleotides: TGTGCCAGCAGCCCTCAGGCTAACTACGAGCAGTACTTC. Encoded protein: CASSPQANYEQYF.

J is TRBJ2-3 and V is TRBV10-3; 8 nucleotides line up with TRBD1. The germline V gene encodes CDR1 ENHRY and CDR2 SYGVKD. V shed 4 bases and J 4 bases; nucleotides not matched to a gene: 7. This CDR3 spans 15 amino acids. The CDR3 here is CAISGTGTGADTQYF. CDR3 nucleotides: TGTGCCATCAGTGGCACGGGGACAGGCGCAGATACGCAGTATTTT.

As regards this clonotype: With a much larger clone just one base away, this may be a read error. V is TRBV6-5 and J is TRBJ1-5, with D maybe TRBD1 (5 bases). The V gene's germline CDR1 is MNHEY and CDR2 SVGAGI. CDR3 length: 14 amino acids. The CDR3 nucleotides read TGTGCCAGCAGTTACGGGGGGAGCAATCAGTCCCAGCATTTT. Translating gives CASSYGGSNQSQHF.

The chain recombines TRBV12-3 or TRBV12-4 with TRBJ2-1; 7 bases agree with TRBD2. V gave up 3 bases and J gave up 6 bases; unmatched junction bases: 5. The CDR3 extends over 14 amino acids. The CDR3 spells CASSLAGDCNEQFF. DNA for the CDR3: TGTGCCAGCAGTTTGGCGGGAGACTGCAATGAGCAGTTCTTC.

A remark on this clonotype: A clone one base away is much larger, so this may be a read error. This chain connects TRBV28 to TRBJ1-2, with D unclear. The germline gives CDR1 MDHEN, CDR2 SYDVKM. The CDR3 loop spans 15 amino acids. Deletions cut 5 bases from V and 3 bases from J, with 16 bases between. In DNA, the CDR3 is TGTGCCAGCAGTAAAGTCCGCCTCAGGCACTATGGCTACACCTTC. Translating it yields CASSKVRLRHYGYTF.

The chain uses TRBV5-1 and TRBJ2-7; D is perhaps TRBD2 (5 bases). Per germline, CDR1 SGHRS and CDR2 YFSETQ. The V and J ends lost 5 bases and 6 bases respectively, with 18 bases between them. The CDR3 contains 14 residues. The CDR3 spells CASRMTGLVGEQYF. DNA for the CDR3: TGCGCCAGCAGAATGACGGGGTTGGTAGGCGAGCAGTACTTC.

This clonotype was recorded once. This chain uses TRBV5-1 with TRBJ2-1, with a tentative D call TRBD2 (7 bases). V shed 0 bases and J shed 4 bases, with 17 bases lying between them. This CDR3 is built from 17 residues. The V gene's germline CDR1 is SGHRS and CDR2 YFSETQ. CDR3 sequence: CASSLGPWAGAYNEQFF. In DNA form, the CDR3 reads TGCGCCAGCAGCTTGGGGCCGTGGGCGGGGGCTTACAATGAGCAGTTCTTC.

This chain joins TRBV6-4 and TRBJ1-6; D unresolved. V gave up 3 bases and J gave up 0 bases, with 3 bases separating them. There are 14 residues in the CDR3. Per germline, CDR1 MRHNA and CDR2 SNTAGT. The CDR3 nucleotides read TGTGCCAGCAGTGATGGCTCCTATAATTCACCCCTCCACTTT. This translates into CASSDGSYNSPLHF.

About this clonotype: It may be a read error: a sequence one base away is much more abundant. The CDR3 ends on some other residue instead of the conserved phenylalanine or tryptophan, so this is likely a read error. The chain has TRBV12-3 or TRBV12-4 and TRBJ2-1, with 8 bases that match TRBD1. V gave up 7 bases and J gave up 5 bases; unmatched junction bases: 7. The CDR3 is made up of 14 amino acids. In DNA form, the CDR3 reads TGTGCCAGCAAGACAGGGGACGCGAACAATGAGCAGTTCATC. Its translation is CASKTGDANNEQFI.

A note on this clonotype: The conserved phenylalanine or tryptophan is not found at the CDR3 terminus, so this likely reflects a read error. V usage is TRBV28 and J usage is TRBJ2-7; TRBD2 aligns across 7 bases. The CDR3 covers 17 residues. The junction had 11 bases not matched to a gene; V was cut back by 2 bases and J by 1 base. CDR1 MDHEN and CDR2 SYDVKM come from the germline V gene. As DNA, the CDR3 is TGTGCCAGCAGTTTACTCCTGTCGGCTAGCGGTTCCTACGAGCAGTACCTC. Its protein product is CASSLLLSASGSYEQYL.

V and J are TRBV5-1 and TRBJ2-2, with 8 bases that match TRBD1. CDR3 size: 14 residues. V shed 7 bases and J 5 bases; nucleotides not matched to a gene: 7. Germline V gene lookup returns CDR1 SGHRS and CDR2 YFSETQ. The CDR3 reads CASATGTGTGELFF. As DNA, the CDR3 is TGCGCCAGCGCCACTGGGACAGGAACCGGGGAGCTGTTTTTT. Combining the CDR3 with reference TRBV5-1 and TRBJ2-2 gives the whole variable domain KAGVTQTPRYLIKTRGQQVTLSCSPISGHRSVSWYQQTPGQGLQFLFEYFSETQRNKGNFPGRFSGRQFSNSRSEMNVSTLELGDSALYLCASATGTGTGELFFGEGSRLTVL.

Points on this clonotype: Since a much larger clone is just one base distant, this may be a read error. The chain has TRBV6-2 or TRBV6-3 and TRBJ1-2; no clear D. CDR3 length: 17 amino acids. CDR1 and CDR2 from the germline V gene are MNHEY and SVGEGT. CDR3 in DNA: TGTGCCAGCAGTTACTCGAGACGGAGGGCAGTAATCTATGGCTGCACCTTC. Protein: CASSYSRRRAVIYGCTF.

This clonotype was picked up a small number of times. The CDR3 sequence: CASSLGTGWGEKLFF. The CDR3 DNA is TGTGCCAGCAGCTTGGGTACAGGCTGGGGTGAAAAACTGTTTTTT. The chain carries TRBV5-5 and TRBJ1-4; D possibly corresponds to TRBD1 (5 bases). The germline CDR1 and CDR2 sequences are SGHKS and YYEKEE (reference sequence). The CDR3 is made up of 15 amino acids. The V and J ends lost 0 bases and 7 bases respectively, with 13 bases between them. The full variable domain, with the rest looked up from reference TRBV5-5 and TRBJ1-4, is DAGVTQSPTHLIKTRGQQVTLRCSPISGHKSVSWYQQVLGQGPQFIFQYYEKEERGRGNFPDRFSARQFPNYSSELNVNALLLGDSALYLCASSLGTGWGEKLFFGSGTQLSVL.

As regards this clonotype: This may come from a read error, since a much larger clone is one base off. The rearrangement uses TRBV4-1 and TRBJ2-1; D is perhaps TRBD1 (5 bases). CDR1 and CDR2 (germline): MGHRA, YSYEKL. The CDR3 spans 14 residues. In nucleotides, the CDR3 is TGCACCAGCAGCCACCGCGACAGCAACAATGAGCAGTTCTTC. It encodes CTSSHRDSNNEQFF.

Many counts were recorded for this clonotype. The CDR3 DNA is TGTGCCAGCGGGGTGGAACCAAGCACAGATACGCAGTATTTT. This encodes CASGVEPSTDTQYF. The chain carries TRBV6-1 and TRBJ2-3; D is ambiguous. Germline V lookup: CDR1 MNHNS, CDR2 SASEGT. CDR3 length equals 14 residues. Trimming pared 8 bases from V and 0 bases from J, leaving 12 bases between.

The chain links TRBV6-5 to TRBJ1-2; D is perhaps TRBD1 (6 bases). Trimming removed 6 bases at V and 1 base at J, with 12 bases between. Germline V gives CDR1 MNHEY, CDR2 SVGAGI. The CDR3 has 14 residues. The CDR3 is CASRSDSFNYGYTF. Written as DNA, the CDR3 is TGTGCCAGCAGGTCGGACAGTTTTAACTATGGCTACACCTTC.

Note on this clonotype: Given a much more abundant clone one base away, this may be a read error. The chain links TRBV29-1 to TRBJ2-2; weak D call: TRBD2 (5 bases). The germline gives CDR1 SQVTM, CDR2 ANQGSEA. CDR3 length equals 14 residues. The CDR3 nucleotides are TGCAGCGTGAGCACACAAACAGTCACCGGGAAGCTGTTTTTT. This encodes CSVSTQTVTGKLFF.

This clonotype is a singleton in its sample. This clone may be a read error of a much larger clone one base away. The V gene is TRBV4-3, the J gene TRBJ2-2; D remains unclear. The germline V and J ends were trimmed by 4 bases and 5 bases, with 20 bases remaining between them. This CDR3 region has 17 residues. Germline V gene data show CDR1 as LGHNA and CDR2 as YSLEER. CDR3 region: CASSPSLGSLMTGELFF. The CDR3 DNA reads as TGCGCCAGCAGCCCATCACTGGGATCTTTAATGACCGGGGAGCTGTTTTTT.

The V call is TRBV5-4, the J call TRBJ2-5; no clear D. V was cut by 0 bases and J by 5 bases, with 11 bases left in between. Per germline, CDR1 SGHNT and CDR2 YYREEE (reference sequence). This CDR3 is 14 amino acids long. The CDR3: CASSLAFGGETQYF. The CDR3, as DNA: TGTGCCAGCAGCTTGGCCTTTGGTGGCGAGACCCAGTACTTC.

This clonotype was seen only a few times. V usage is TRBV28 and J usage is TRBJ2-7; TRBD1 is a possible D gene (5 bases). The V gene lost 7 bases and the J gene lost 7 bases, with 23 bases spanning the gap. The CDR3 has 15 residues. In germline, CDR1 is MDHEN, CDR2 SYDVKM. The CDR3: CASNSSQGRRYEQYF. In DNA form, the CDR3 reads TGTGCCAGCAATTCATCCCAGGGAAGGCGGTATGAGCAGTACTTC.

Details on this clonotype: A much more abundant neighbour one base away suggests this may be a read error. Since the CDR3 does not end with the conserved phenylalanine or tryptophan, this likely comes from a read error. The gene calls are TRBV6-5 and TRBJ2-7; 8 nucleotides align to TRBD1. The CDR3 contains 15 residues. V was pared by 0 bases and J by 2 bases, with 3 bases of the junction left unmatched. The germline V gene has CDR1 MNHEY and CDR2 SVGAGI. Here the CDR3 reads CASSYSTGATYEQYL. In nucleotides, the CDR3 is TGTGCCAGCAGTTACTCGACAGGGGCAACCTACGAGCAGTACTTA.

The chain's CDR3 is CASSQTQAGGPYEQYF. The CDR3 nucleotides read TGCGCCAGCAGCCAAACACAAGCGGGAGGGCCTTACGAGCAGTACTTC. This rearrangement joins TRBV4-3 to TRBJ2-7; TRBD2 matches 10 bases. Germline V gene data show CDR1 as LGHNA and CDR2 as YSLEER. Trimming took 2 bases from V and 4 from J; bases not matched to a gene: 8. The CDR3 totals 16 residues.

This clonotype was seen more than once but under ten times. This chain links TRBV11-2 with TRBJ2-1; 8 bases are shared with TRBD1. The germline V gene encodes CDR1 SGHAT and CDR2 FQNNGV. The CDR3 runs to 15 residues. V gave up 2 bases and J gave up 4 bases; unmatched junction bases: 4. CDR3 nucleotides: TGTGCCAGCAGCTTAAACAACAGGGGGTACAATGAGCAGTTCTTC. It is translated as CASSLNNRGYNEQFF.

The rearrangement links TRBV28 to TRBJ1-5, with TRBD1 as a possible D gene (6 bases). V was shortened by 4 bases and J by 6 bases, with 13 bases between the two germline ends. The CDR3 contains 14 residues. Germline assignment: CDR1 MDHEN and CDR2 SYDVKM. CDR3 DNA: TGTGCCAGCAGTTCCGGGGGCGGCCCTCAGCCCCAGCATTTT. It yields the protein CASSSGGGPQPQHF. The complete variable domain, with remaining parts taken from reference TRBV28 and TRBJ1-5, reads DVKVTQSSRYLVKRTGEKVFLECVQDMDHENMFWYRQDPGLGLRLIYFSYDVKMKEKGDIPEGYSVSREKKERFSLILESASTNQTSMYLCASSSGGGPQPQHFGDGTRLSIL.

A remark on this clonotype: With a much larger clone just one base away, this may be a read error. The genes are TRBV7-8 and TRBJ2-2; TRBD1 matches 9 bases. Per the germline V gene, CDR1 is SGHVS and CDR2 is FQNEAQ. The CDR3 is 16 residues long. The CDR3 sequence: CASSPRTGGGTGGLFF. CDR3 nucleotides: TGTGCCAGCAGCCCCCGAACAGGGGGCGGAACCGGGGGGCTGTTTTTT.

A word on this clonotype: A read error is possible here, since a much larger clone lies one base away. The J gene is TRBJ2-1, the V gene TRBV4-1; no definite D call. Germline V gene sequence: CDR1 MGHRA, CDR2 YSYEKL. The CDR3 length is 15 residues. This CDR3 reads CASSQTARKYNERFF. The DNA of the CDR3 is TGCGCCAGCAGCCAGACGGCCCGAAAATACAATGAGCGGTTCTTC.

Points on this clonotype: A much larger clone differs by one base, so this may be a read error. This chain links TRBV6-1 with TRBJ2-1; TRBD2 is a possible D gene (6 bases). This CDR3 spans 15 amino acids. Germline CDR1 is MNHNS and CDR2 is SASEGT. DNA of the CDR3: TGTGCCAGCAGGGCCCATAGCGGAACCTACGATGAGCAGTTCTTC. It specifies CASRAHSGTYDEQFF.

With regard to this clonotype: A read error may produce the germline difference seen at one junction end. Here the CDR3 reads CASRGLAGGADMQYF. As DNA, the CDR3 is TGTGCCAGCAGAGGACTAGCGGGAGGAGCGGATATGCAGTATTTT. This chain links TRBV6-5 with TRBJ2-3; 14 nucleotides agree with TRBD2. The length of the CDR3 is 15 residues. The V gene's germline CDR1 is MNHEY and CDR2 SVGAGI.